Below, 11 T cell receptor beta chains from the same sample are listed, as sequenced in a study of regulatory T cells in long-lasting Graves disease. Time point in this sample: newly diagnosed GD, antithyroid drugs for less than 3 months. Extracted PBMC RNA gave rise to the TCR library. Assembly of TCR beta libraries relied on iRepertoire HTBI primers together with Arm-PCR of CDR3 regions. TCRdb fed the multiplex PCR reads into MiXCR, producing one record per CDR3 protein. This repertoire shows around 400,000 distinct CDR3 sequences, approximately 10% found once; its top ten account for 18%. The same sample was also used in a study of T cells in Graves' hyperthyroidism and ophthalmopathy.

The sequencing used peripheral blood mononuclear cells (PBMCs), collected at new diagnosis, from a patient treated with antithyroid drugs. Receptor source: a woman between 18 and 29 years old with Graves disease.

Many counts were recorded for this clonotype. CDR3 nucleotide sequence: TGCGCCAGCAGCCAAGTCGGCGGGAGTGTGTCCTACGAGCAGTACTTC. It encodes CASSQVGGSVSYEQYF. The rearrangement joins TRBV4-1 to TRBJ2-7; 7 nucleotides agree with TRBD2. V was pared by 1 base and J by 1 base, with 7 bases of the junction left unmatched. The CDR3 runs 16 residues. Germline V CDR1 and CDR2: MGHRA, YSYEKL.

This chain connects TRBV11-2 to TRBJ2-1; the D is unclear. CDR1 is SGHAT and CDR2 is FQNNGV in the germline V gene. The V end was cut by 4 bases, the J end by 9 bases, with 7 bases between. CDR3 length: 11 amino acids. CDR3 residues: CASSSFSEQFF. In DNA, the CDR3 is TGTGCCAGCAGCTCGTTCAGTGAGCAGTTCTTC.

Ten or more counts support this clonotype. CDR3: CASSPLQGASPNTEAFF. The CDR3 coding sequence is TGTGCCAGCAGTCCCCTACAGGGGGCATCCCCCAACACTGAAGCTTTCTTT. The rearrangement links TRBV28 to TRBJ1-1, with 9 bases aligning to TRBD1. With V trimmed by 5 bases and J by 2 bases, 12 bases remained unmatched. This CDR3 comprises 17 residues. Germline CDR1 and CDR2: MDHEN and SYDVKM.

This chain joins TRBV19 and TRBJ1-1; 8 bases align to TRBD1. The CDR3 covers 12 residues. Per the germline V gene, CDR1 is LNHDA and CDR2 is SQIVND (reference sequence). The V gene end was trimmed by 6 bases and the J gene end by 6 bases; junction bases not matched to a gene: 3. The CDR3 sequence is CASRTGVAEAFF. For the CDR3, the DNA is TGTGCCAGTAGGACAGGGGTGGCTGAAGCTTTCTTT. The whole variable domain, filled in from reference TRBV19 and TRBJ1-1, reads DGGITQSPKYLFRKEGQNVTLSCEQNLNHDAMYWYRQDPGQGLRLIYYSQIVNDFQKGDIAEGYSVSREKKESFPLTVTSAQKNPTAFYLCASRTGVAEAFFGQGTRLTVV.

This clonotype occurred many times. This chain uses TRBV6-2 or TRBV6-3 with TRBJ1-1; perhaps TRBD1 as D (6 bases). The CDR3 covers 16 residues. V lost 2 bases and J 6 bases, leaving 19 bases between the germline ends. Germline assignment: CDR1 MNHEY and CDR2 SVGEGT. This CDR3 is CASSYNPPGVGAEAFF. The CDR3 DNA follows: TGTGCCAGCAGTTACAACCCACCAGGGGTTGGGGCTGAAGCTTTCTTT.

The chain recombines TRBV7-9 with TRBJ2-2, with TRBD2 matching 12 bases. The CDR3 is 16 amino acids. Losses at the gene ends were 7 bases for V and 7 bases for J; bases not matched to a gene: 10. Germline V CDR1 and CDR2: SEHNR, FQNEAQ (reference sequence). The CDR3 region is CASTSSGRASGGELFF. The CDR3 region has the DNA TGTGCCAGCACCTCTAGCGGGAGGGCCTCAGGCGGGGAGCTGTTTTTT.

Concerning this clonotype: A much larger clone lies one base from this, so it may be a read error. The J gene is TRBJ1-5, the V gene TRBV27, with 8 nucleotides matching TRBD1. Germline V gene data show CDR1 as MNHEY and CDR2 as SMNVEV (reference sequence). This CDR3 comprises 14 residues. Unmatched junction bases numbered 5, after V lost 4 bases and J lost 6 bases. The CDR3 DNA reads TGTGCCAGCAGTTCCTGGACAGGGCGTCAGCCCCAGCATTTT. Translating it yields CASSSWTGRQPQHF.

The rearrangement joins TRBV3-1 to TRBJ1-2; TRBD1 might be the D (5 bases). V shed 4 bases and J shed 8 bases, with 11 bases lying between them. CDR1 is LGHDT and CDR2 is YNNKEL in the germline V gene (reference sequence). This CDR3 comprises 12 residues. As DNA, the CDR3 is TGTGCCAGCAGCCGGGGCCCAGGGGGCTACACCTTC. As protein: CASSRGPGGYTF.

This clonotype was recorded at least ten times. This chain links TRBV7-2 with TRBJ1-5, with a tentative D call TRBD1 (6 bases). Germline assignment: CDR1 SGHTA and CDR2 FQGNSA. V was trimmed by 4 bases and J by 2 bases, leaving 12 bases between them. The CDR3 sequence is 15 residues long. CDR3: CASSSQGLGNQPQHF. The DNA for the CDR3 is TGTGCCAGCAGCTCGCAGGGGTTAGGCAATCAGCCCCAGCATTTT. Looking up the rest from reference TRBV7-2 and TRBJ1-5 gives the full variable domain: GAGVSQSPSNKVTEKGKDVELRCDPISGHTALYWYRQSLGQGLEFLIYFQGNSAPDKSGLPSDRFSAERTGGSVSTLTIQRTQQEDSAVYLCASSSQGLGNQPQHFGDGTRLSIL.

J is TRBJ1-5 and V is TRBV30; maybe TRBD1 (5 bases). Germline V CDR1 and CDR2: GTSNPN, SVGIG (reference sequence). The CDR3 has 14 residues. V gave up 0 bases and J gave up 8 bases, with 14 bases separating them. In DNA, the CDR3 is TGTGCCTGGAGTGTAACACAGGTTGAGGAGCCCCAGCATTTT. Encoded protein: CAWSVTQVEEPQHF. The whole variable domain, filled in from reference TRBV30 and TRBJ1-5, reads SQTIHQWPATLVQPVGSPLSLECTVEGTSNPNLYWYRQAAGRGLQLLFYSVGIGQISSEVPQNLSASRPQDRQFILSSKKLLLSDSGFYLCAWSVTQVEEPQHFGDGTRLSIL.

This clonotype was seen more than once but under ten times. This chain connects TRBV20-1 to TRBJ2-5; D is undetermined. This CDR3 is built from 10 residues. V lost 3 bases and J lost 5, with 4 bases in between. Germline V gene sequence: CDR1 DFQATT, CDR2 SNEGSKA (reference sequence). The CDR3 loop is CSASAETQYF. CDR3 in DNA: TGCAGTGCTAGCGCGGAGACCCAGTACTTC.